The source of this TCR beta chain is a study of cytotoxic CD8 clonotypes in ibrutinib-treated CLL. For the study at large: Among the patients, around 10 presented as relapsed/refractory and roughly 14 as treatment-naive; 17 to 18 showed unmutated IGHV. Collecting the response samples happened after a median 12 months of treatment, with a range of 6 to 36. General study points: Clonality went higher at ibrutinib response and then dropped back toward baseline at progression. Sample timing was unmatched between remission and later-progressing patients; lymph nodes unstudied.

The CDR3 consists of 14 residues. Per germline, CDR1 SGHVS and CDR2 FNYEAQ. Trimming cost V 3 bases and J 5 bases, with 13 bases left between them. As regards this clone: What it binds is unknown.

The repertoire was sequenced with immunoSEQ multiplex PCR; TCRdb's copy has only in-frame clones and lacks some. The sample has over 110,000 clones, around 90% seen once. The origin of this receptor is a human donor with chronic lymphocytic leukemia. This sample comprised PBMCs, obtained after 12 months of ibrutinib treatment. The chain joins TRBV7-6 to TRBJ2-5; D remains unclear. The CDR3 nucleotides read TGTGCCAGCAGCTTGCGACAACCGAGGGAGACCCAGTACTTC. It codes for CASSLRQPRETQYF. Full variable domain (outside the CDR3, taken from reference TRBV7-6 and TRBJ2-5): GAGVSQSPRYKVTKRGQDVALRCDPISGHVSLYWYRQALGQGPEFLTYFNYEAQQDKSGLPNDRFSAERPEGSISTLTIQRTEQRDSAMYRCASSLRQPRETQYFGPGTRLLVL.